This TCR beta chain was sequenced for a study of blood T cell repertoires in COVID-19 (TCRdb year 2020). In the study overall: Collaborator samples came from the United States, Italy and Spain and covered acute and convalescent phases of COVID-19. Sample metadata almost always included a de-identified subject ID, COVID-19 status, age in years and sex. The prospective study material was composed of cDNA or gDNA derived from T cells, B-cell-depleted T cells, or PBMCs. Subjects who had been exposed to COVID-19, were actively infected with it, or had recovered from it provided the deeply sampled blood TCRbeta repertoires that made up the dataset. The repertoires were released in a freely available public database meant as a resource for research on the immune response to SARS-CoV-2. Samples were obtained from the ongoing ImmuneRACE study (first 160 participants) and from roughly 1,300 subjects provided by 6 global collaborators. Where available, HLA class I and class II types were obtained from metadata supplied by the sample provider rather than from assay-based typing. The research as a whole found: The quantity of clinical and demographic metadata differed by source and by participant and was supplied without curation.

Each collaborating institution followed its own protocols to collect whole blood in K2EDTA tubes. For TCRbeta analysis, collaborator samples were shipped as frozen whole blood, as isolated PBMCs, or as DNA extracted from either sample type. After removal of 4 bases from V and 7 bases from J, the junction retains 9 bases not matched to a gene. Taken from the germline V gene, the CDR1 and CDR2 loops are SGDLS and YYNGEE. From the cysteine up to the phenylalanine, the CDR3 has a length of 15 residues. The entry retains the CDR3 DNA only, 45 bases that are in frame from base 1. TCRbeta CDR3 regions were amplified from genomic DNA using the immunoSEQ Assay, a bias-controlled multiplex PCR. Regarding the original processing steps: The number of nucleated cells in each sample was estimated by amplification of reference gene primers within the assay. Sequence reads were collapsed and filtered to measure the absolute abundance of every unique TCRbeta CDR3 rearrangement. For each sample, productive Simpson clonality was calculated as the square root of Simpson's diversity index over productive rearrangements. TCRdb limited this immuneACCESS table to in-frame rearrangements with V and J called. A share of clones is missing; checked studies link under half to unresolved V genes, and the rest is unexplained. V, J and clone size reflect that table, while D and trimming were determined from the DNA. This sample is represented by approximately 100,000 clones; roughly 89% of them were singletons. 19% of the sample lies in the top ten.

In the case of this clone: It has no known antigen specificity. No qualities accompany the bases; no much larger clone lies one base away.

The source of this sequence is a human donor with acute or convalescent COVID-19. The donor label of this sample is uncertain. This sequence uses TRBV9 and TRBJ1-4; the central 8 bases match TRBD1. The sequencing sample was made of peripheral blood. The CDR3 protein sequence reads: CASSPRTGIGEKLFF. The nucleotides are TGTGCCAGCAGCCCGCGGACAGGGATCGGTGAAAAACTGTTTTTT.